A single T cell receptor (beta chain) is shown here with its context. The ends were cut back, 8 bases at V and 3 bases at J, with 16 bases in the middle. The CDR3 runs to 14 residues. The V gene's germline CDR1 is SGHTA and CDR2 FQGNSA. As processed by the authors: Estimates of nucleated cell counts were drawn from the amplification of reference gene primers. Clones were sequenced by immunoSEQ multiplex PCR, and TCRdb holds only the in-frame ones, with some missing. That table supplies the V and J calls and clone size; D and trimming were determined from the DNA. There are fewer than 350,000 clones in the sample; around 90% occur only once, and roughly 9% lies in the top ten. These data come from a study of blood T cell repertoires in COVID-19. Study details: The origin of the acute and convalescent COVID-19 samples was the United States, Italy and Spain. In each case, the material was cDNA or gDNA derived from T cells, B-cell-depleted T cells, or PBMCs.

The source of this sequence is a man aged 18-30 years with active or convalescent COVID-19. The chain joins TRBV7-2 to TRBJ1-2, with D possibly being TRBD1 (6 bases). Source material: peripheral blood. CDR3 amino acids: CASGPRGTYYGYTF. DNA of the CDR3: TGTGCCAGCGGCCCTAGGGGGACCTACTATGGCTACACCTTC.